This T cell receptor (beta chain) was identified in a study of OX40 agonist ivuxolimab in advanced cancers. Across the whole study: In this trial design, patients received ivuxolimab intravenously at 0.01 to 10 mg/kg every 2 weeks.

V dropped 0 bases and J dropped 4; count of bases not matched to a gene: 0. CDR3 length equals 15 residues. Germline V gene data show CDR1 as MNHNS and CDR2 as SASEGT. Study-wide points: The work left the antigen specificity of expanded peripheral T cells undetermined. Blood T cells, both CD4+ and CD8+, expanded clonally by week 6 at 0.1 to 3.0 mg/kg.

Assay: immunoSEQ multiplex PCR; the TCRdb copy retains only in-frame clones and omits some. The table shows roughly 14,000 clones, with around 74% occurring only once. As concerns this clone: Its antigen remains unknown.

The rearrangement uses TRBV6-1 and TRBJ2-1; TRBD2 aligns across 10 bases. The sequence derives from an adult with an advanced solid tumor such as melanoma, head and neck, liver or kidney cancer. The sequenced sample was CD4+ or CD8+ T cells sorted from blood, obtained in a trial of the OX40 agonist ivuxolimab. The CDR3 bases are TGTGCCAGCAGTGAAGCAGCGGGAGGGTACAATGAGCAGTTCTTC. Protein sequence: CASSEAAGGYNEQFF.